The rows below give T cell receptor beta chains drawn from one sample of a study of cytomegalovirus exposure and HLA in healthy donors. Sequencing used immunoSEQ multiplex PCR; TCRdb keeps in-frame clones, though not all of them. The sample holds about 63,000 clones, roughly nine tenths seen once. Specimen: PBMCs. The receptors derive from a woman aged 18-35 years in good health and CMV-seronegative. Both conserved end residues are part of each CDR3. The D gene is left open where the match is weak. Clone size, where shown, is once, few, many, or a class for clones that have expanded.

abundance	v_gene	j_gene	d_gene	CDR3nt	CDR3aa
once	TRBV10-3	TRBJ2-7	TRBD1	TGTGCCATCAGTGGGGGACAGGGCTCCTACGAGCAGTACTTC	CAISGGQGSYEQYF
.	TRBV5-1	TRBJ2-7	TRBD1	TGCGCCAGCAGCGATGGACAGGGACTTGACGAGCAGTACTTC	CASSDGQGLDEQYF
.	TRBV30	TRBJ1-1	.	TGTGCCTGGAACGGGGGGCTTTATTTGAACACTGAAGCTTTCTTT	CAWNGGLYLNTEAFF
.	TRBV4-2	TRBJ2-7	TRBD2	TGTGCCAGCAGTCCCGGCGGGGGTGCCTACGAGCAGTACTTC	CASSPGGGAYEQYF
.	TRBV6-5	TRBJ2-4	.	TGTGCCAGCAGTTACTCCAGCAAAAACATTCAGTACTTC	CASSYSSKNIQYF
.	TRBV29-1	TRBJ1-5	.	TGCAGCGTTGAAGATTGGGACGGGAGGGACCAGCCCCAGCATTTT	CSVEDWDGRDQPQHF
.	TRBV5-6	TRBJ2-1	.	TGTGCCAGCAGCCCGGCGGCCGGGTACTCTGAGCAGTTCTTC	CASSPAAGYSEQFF
.	TRBV6-5	TRBJ2-7	.	TGTGCCAGCAGCCCGAGACAGGCGGCGTACGAGCAGTACTTC	CASSPRQAAYEQYF
.	TRBV7-6	TRBJ2-3	TRBD2	TGTGCCAGCACGGGGGGAGCCAGCACAGATACGCAGTATTTT	CASTGGASTDTQYF
once	TRBV4-1	TRBJ2-3	TRBD2	TGCGCCAGCAGCCGCGAAGGGCTAGCGGGAGGGCCGGGGCCAGATACGCAGTATTTT	CASSREGLAGGPGPDTQYF
.	TRBV5-6	TRBJ2-6	TRBD2	TGTGCCAGCAGTCCTGAGGTCGGGGGGTACGGGGCCAACGTCCTGACTTTC	CASSPEVGGYGANVLTF
.	TRBV19	TRBJ1-2	.	TGTGCCAGTACTCTCGGGCCGGGGGACTATGGCTACACCTTC	CASTLGPGDYGYTF
.	TRBV15	TRBJ2-6	.	TGTGCCACCAGCAGAGATCGCCAGTCTGGGGCCAACGTCCTGACTTTC	CATSRDRQSGANVLTF
.	TRBV5-1	TRBJ1-2	TRBD1	TGCGCCAGCAGGATAGACAGGGAAGGGGGCTACACCTTC	CASRIDREGGYTF
.	TRBV11-2	TRBJ1-1	.	TGTGCCAGCAGGTCAACACAGGGATTCCGTGAAGCTTTCTTT	CASRSTQGFREAFF